A selection of T cell receptor beta chains follows, all from one sample in a study of metastatic and nonmetastatic thyroid tumors. TCRdb re-called clones via MiXCR from the PCR reads. The top ten hold approximately 8.8% of the sample, which has about 42,000 clones, roughly 12% seen once. Specimen: blood. Receptor source: a male donor with papillary thyroid cancer or a benign thyroid nodule (not recorded which). Some clones in this sample may be carry-over from other donors' samples. Both conserved end residues are part of each CDR3. A D gene is named only where the DNA matches it firmly. Clone size is shown for a subset of rows, as once, few, many or a class of expanded clone.

v_gene	j_gene	d_gene	abundance	CDR3aa	CDR3nt
TRBV20-1	TRBJ1-1	-	many	CSALVGGANTEAFF	TGCAGTGCTCTCGTCGGGGGAGCTAACACTGAAGCTTTCTTT
TRBV20-1	TRBJ2-3	TRBD2	many	CSARSLAGAEDTQYF	TGCAGTGCTAGATCACTAGCGGGAGCTGAAGATACGCAGTATTTT
TRBV9	TRBJ1-6	-	many	CASSPTMGALRNSPLHF	TGTGCCAGCAGTCCTACGATGGGGGCGTTGCGGAATTCACCCCTCCACTTT
TRBV7-9	TRBJ1-1	-	many	CASSLTGNTEAFF	TGTGCCAGCAGCTTAACGGGGAACACTGAAGCTTTCTTT
TRBV6-2/TRBV6-3	TRBJ2-7	TRBD1	medium-sized	CASSSPSTGPGYEQYF	TGTGCCAGCAGTTCCCCTTCGACAGGGCCCGGCTACGAGCAGTACTTC
TRBV11-2	TRBJ2-7	-	many	CASSLDRQMGYEQYF	TGTGCCAGCAGCTTGGACAGACAAATGGGGTACGAGCAGTACTTC
TRBV4-3	TRBJ2-7	-	many	CASSQAPPGDYEQYF	TGCGCCAGCAGCCAAGCCCCCCCTGGGGACTACGAGCAGTACTTC
TRBV20-1	TRBJ2-5	TRBD2	many	CSRTSTSAQETQYF	TGCAGTCGAACCAGTACTAGCGCCCAAGAGACCCAGTACTTC
TRBV10-3	TRBJ2-2	TRBD2	many	CAINAKRGMSTGELFF	TGTGCCATCAACGCCAAGCGGGGGATGTCTACCGGGGAGCTGTTTTTT
TRBV11-2	TRBJ2-1	TRBD1	-	CASSRNRGPYNEQFF	TGTGCCAGCAGTCGTAACAGGGGGCCATACAATGAGCAGTTCTTC
TRBV2	TRBJ1-6	-	many	CASSTSMTGNSPLHF	TGTGCCAGCAGTACTTCCATGACAGGAAATTCACCCCTCCACTTT
TRBV24-1	TRBJ2-7	-	once	CATSDSGGGTARLEQYF	TGTGCCACCAGTGATTCAGGAGGGGGGACGGCCCGGTTGGAGCAGTACTTC
TRBV20-1	TRBJ2-5	-	-	CSARDARRDSIQETQYF	TGCAGTGCTAGAGATGCCCGCAGGGACTCCATCCAAGAGACCCAGTACTTC
TRBV3-1	TRBJ1-6	TRBD1	-	CASSQERGRQGFYNSPLHF	TGTGCCAGCAGCCAAGAAAGAGGGAGACAGGGATTCTATAATTCACCCCTCCACTTT
TRBV4-3	TRBJ1-2	TRBD1	many	CASSQRGQGMGYGYTF	TGCGCCAGCAGCCAAAGGGGACAGGGGATGGGCTATGGCTACACCTTC
TRBV5-5	TRBJ2-7	-	many	CASSPVGSSYEQYF	TGTGCCAGCAGTCCCGTGGGGAGCTCCTACGAGCAGTACTTC
TRBV30	TRBJ1-1	-	few	CAWSVRRGTSNTEAFF	TGTGCCTGGAGTGTACGTCGGGGGACCTCTAACACTGAAGCTTTCTTT
TRBV11-1	TRBJ2-3	TRBD2	many	CASSSGTSAITDTQYF	TGTGCCAGCAGCTCAGGGACTAGCGCGATCACAGATACGCAGTATTTT
TRBV6-2/TRBV6-3	TRBJ2-7	TRBD2	-	CASSYFSSGRVYRGNEQYF	TGTGCCAGCAGTTACTTCTCTAGCGGGAGAGTTTATCGTGGAAACGAGCAGTACTTC
TRBV28	TRBJ1-1	-	many	CASSSRFGTEAFF	TGTGCCAGCAGTTCCCGGTTTGGCACTGAAGCTTTCTTT
TRBV7-2	TRBJ2-1	TRBD2	many	CASSILAGEIGGEQFF	TGTGCCAGCAGCATCCTAGCGGGAGAGATCGGCGGTGAGCAGTTCTTC
TRBV7-9	TRBJ2-3	-	many	CASSLWTEDTQYF	TGTGCCAGCAGCTTATGGACTGAAGATACGCAGTATTTT
TRBV28	TRBJ2-7	-	medium-sized	CASSLGGGSYEQYF	TGTGCCAGCAGTTTGGGAGGGGGGTCCTACGAGCAGTACTTC
TRBV6-5	TRBJ2-2	-	-	CASSFRTGELFF	TGTGCCAGCAGTTTCCGGACCGGGGAGCTGTTTTTT
TRBV11-2	TRBJ2-2	TRBD1	-	CASSLVLGQGANTGELFF	TGTGCCAGCAGCTTAGTGTTAGGACAGGGGGCCAACACCGGGGAGCTGTTTTTT